Following are 3 T cell receptor beta chains from one sample sequenced in a study of PD-L1 blockade in urothelial cancer. TCRdb's copy holds only in-frame clones and misses some; the assay was immunoSEQ multiplex PCR. This table has tens of thousands of clones, around 90% appearing once. This specimen consisted of PBMCs, obtained around atezolizumab (anti-PD-L1) treatment. These receptors were collected from a man aged 55 to 69 with urothelial cancer.

Concerning this clone itself: An end of the junction differs from the germline gene, which may be a read error. This rearrangement joins TRBV7-7 to TRBJ2-5; maybe TRBD1 (6 bases). The germline V gene has CDR1 SSHAT and CDR2 FNYEAQ (reference sequence). The CDR3 has 14 amino acids. The CDR3 nucleotides read TGTGCTAGCAGCGAAACAGGGAACCAAGAGACCCAGTACTTC. Its protein is CASSETGNQETQYF.

This chain joins TRBV9 and TRBJ1-6; TRBD1 matches at 7 bases. Looked up from germline, CDR1 is SGDLS and CDR2 is YYNGEE. With V trimmed by 4 bases and J by 5 bases, 6 bases remained unmatched. This CDR3 region has 15 residues. Written as DNA, the CDR3 is TGTGCCAGCAGCCCGACAGGGAGAGATAATTCACCCCTCCACTTT. Translation gives CASSPTGRDNSPLHF.

V gene TRBV29-1 combines with J gene TRBJ2-1, with 9 bases fitting TRBD1. CDR3 size: 13 residues. Germline V gene lookup returns CDR1 SQVTM and CDR2 ANQGSEA. J lost 7 bases, V lost 7 bases, and 8 bases had no gene match. The CDR3 DNA sequence: TGCAGCGCTGGGACAGGGCGGCGGAATGAGCAGTTCTTC. Translating it yields CSAGTGRRNEQFF.